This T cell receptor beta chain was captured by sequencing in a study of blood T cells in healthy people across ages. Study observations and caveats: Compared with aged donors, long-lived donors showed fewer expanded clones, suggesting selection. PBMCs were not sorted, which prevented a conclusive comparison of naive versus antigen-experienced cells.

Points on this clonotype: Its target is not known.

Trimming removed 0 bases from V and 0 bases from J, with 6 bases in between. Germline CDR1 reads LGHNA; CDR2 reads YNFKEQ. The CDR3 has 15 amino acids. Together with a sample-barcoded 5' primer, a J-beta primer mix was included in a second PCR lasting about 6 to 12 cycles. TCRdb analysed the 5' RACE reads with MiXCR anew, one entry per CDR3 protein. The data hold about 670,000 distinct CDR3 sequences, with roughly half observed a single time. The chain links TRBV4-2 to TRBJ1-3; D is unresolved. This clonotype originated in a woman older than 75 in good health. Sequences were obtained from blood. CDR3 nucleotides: TGTGCCAGCAGCCAAGACCCCCGCTCTGGAAACACCATATATTTT. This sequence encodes CASSQDPRSGNTIYF.